These 30 T cell receptor beta chains were sequenced from one sample in a study of cytomegalovirus exposure and HLA in healthy donors. Only in-frame clones appear in the TCRdb table, and some are missing; sequencing was by immunoSEQ multiplex PCR. The sample records 330,000 or so clones, just over 85% being singletons. The sequenced material came from PBMCs. The source of these receptors is a woman aged 18-29 years in good health and CMV-seronegative.

The chain joins TRBV4-3 to TRBJ2-1; D might be TRBD1 (5 bases). Trimming took off 4 bases at V and 6 bases at J, with 16 bases between the two ends. The CDR3 length is 15 residues. The germline gives CDR1 LGHNA, CDR2 YSLEER. The CDR3 region has the DNA TGCGCCAGCAGCCCGGACCGACTTGACAGCAATGAGCAGTTCTTC. Protein sequence: CASSPDRLDSNEQFF.

J is TRBJ2-7 and V is TRBV28; 12 bases align to TRBD1. Germline assignment: CDR1 MDHEN and CDR2 SYDVKM. The CDR3 is 15 amino acids. Trimming removed 4 bases from V and 1 base from J; junction bases left unmatched: 2. The CDR3 nucleotides are TGTGCCAGCAGTTCGGGACAGGGGGCTTCCTACGAGCAGTACTTC. This translates into CASSSGQGASYEQYF.

The gene calls are TRBV19 and TRBJ2-5, with 7 bases that match TRBD2. The CDR3 has 17 residues. Germline V gene data show CDR1 as LNHDA and CDR2 as SQIVND (reference sequence). V shed 4 bases and J 4 bases; nucleotides not matched to a gene: 15. The CDR3 bases are TGTGCCAGTAGTACAACATGGGGGGGTCGGGGGACAGAGACCCAGTACTTC. Translating it yields CASSTTWGGRGTETQYF. The full variable domain, in which reference TRBV19 and TRBJ2-5 provide the parts outside the CDR3, is DGGITQSPKYLFRKEGQNVTLSCEQNLNHDAMYWYRQDPGQGLRLIYYSQIVNDFQKGDIAEGYSVSREKKESFPLTVTSAQKNPTAFYLCASSTTWGGRGTETQYFGPGTRLLVL.

The genes are TRBV10-3 and TRBJ1-3; D call uncertain. The CDR3 totals 13 residues. CDR1 ENHRY and CDR2 SYGVKD come from the germline V gene. V lost 6 bases to trimming and J lost 7 bases, with 13 bases between them. The CDR3 bases are TGTGCCATCAGCCCGGATTCGGAGAACACCATATATTTT. It is translated as CAISPDSENTIYF.

This clone appeared once. The chain combines TRBV7-3 with TRBJ2-2; a possible D gene is TRBD2 (5 bases). The germline V gene has CDR1 SGHTA and CDR2 FQGTGA. Trimming left V 3 bases short and J 7 bases short, with 12 bases between. The CDR3 runs 14 residues. The CDR3 DNA reads TGTGCCAGCAGCTTCGGCCTAGCAGACGGGGAGCTGTTTTTT. Protein product: CASSFGLADGELFF.

V gene TRBV7-2 combines with J gene TRBJ2-7, with 8 positions matching TRBD2. CDR1 is SGHTA, CDR2 FQGNSA, per germline. V dropped 3 bases and J dropped 5; count of bases not matched to a gene: 6. The length of the CDR3 is 14 residues. The CDR3 here is CASSFGTSGDEQYF. In nucleotides, the CDR3 is TGTGCCAGCAGCTTTGGGACTAGTGGGGACGAGCAGTACTTC. Together with reference TRBV7-2 and TRBJ2-7, the CDR3 gives the full variable domain: GAGVSQSPSNKVTEKGKDVELRCDPISGHTALYWYRQSLGQGLEFLIYFQGNSAPDKSGLPSDRFSAERTGGSVSTLTIQRTQQEDSAVYLCASSFGTSGDEQYFGPGTRLTVT.

This clone appeared once. This chain uses TRBV9 with TRBJ1-2; TRBD1 is a possible D gene (5 bases). CDR3 length: 15 amino acids. V lost 4 bases to trimming and J lost 4 bases, with 17 bases between them. CDR1 is SGDLS, CDR2 YYNGEE, per germline. The CDR3 sequence: CASSIGGPESYGYTF. Written as DNA, the CDR3 is TGTGCCAGCAGCATCGGGGGTCCCGAAAGCTATGGCTACACCTTC.

This clone was picked up one time. The CDR3: CAISEDRGYNEQFF. The CDR3 DNA follows: TGTGCCATCAGTGAGGACAGGGGATACAATGAGCAGTTCTTC. The chain couples TRBV10-3 to TRBJ2-1, with TRBD1 matching over 8 bases. The CDR3 has 14 amino acids. Germline V gene data show CDR1 as ENHRY and CDR2 as SYGVKD. V lost 2 bases, J lost 4 bases, and 1 base stayed unmatched.

The genes are TRBV11-1 and TRBJ2-7; D might be TRBD1 (6 bases). The CDR3 runs 13 residues. Trimming removed 4 bases at V and 2 bases at J, with 9 bases between. The germline V gene encodes CDR1 SGHAT and CDR2 FQDESV (reference sequence). CDR3 in amino acids: CASSSGQTYEQYF. The CDR3 region has the DNA TGTGCCAGCAGCTCGGGACAAACCTACGAGCAGTACTTC.

The chain joins TRBV2 to TRBJ2-1, with a weak D call TRBD2 (5 bases). Germline assignment: CDR1 SNHLY and CDR2 FYNNEI. The length of the CDR3 is 13 residues. The V gene lost 5 bases and the J gene lost 9 bases, with 14 bases spanning the gap. In DNA, the CDR3 is TGTGCCAGCAGTCCGAGGGCTCTAGGTGAGCAGTTCTTC. Its translation: CASSPRALGEQFF. Combining the CDR3 with reference TRBV2 and TRBJ2-1 gives the whole variable domain EPEVTQTPSHQVTQMGQEVILRCVPISNHLYFYWYRQILGQKVEFLVSFYNNEISEKSEIFDDQFSVERPDGSNFTLKIRSTKLEDSAMYFCASSPRALGEQFFGPGTRLTVL.

About this clone itself: The junction differs from germline at one of its ends, possibly a read error. The chain recombines TRBV7-7 with TRBJ2-2; D may be TRBD1 (6 bases). Germline assignment: CDR1 SSHAT and CDR2 FNYEAQ (reference sequence). The CDR3 runs 14 residues. The DNA for the CDR3 is TGTGCTAGCAGACGGACAGACTACACCGGGGAGCTGTTTTTT. This codes for CASRRTDYTGELFF.

The chain has TRBV5-6 and TRBJ2-6; no clear D. The length of the CDR3 is 13 residues. With 4 bases removed from V and 0 bases from J, the gap between germline ends came to 2 bases. Germline V gene lookup returns CDR1 SGHDT and CDR2 YYEEEE. CDR3 protein: CASSHSGANVLTF. CDR3 bases: TGTGCCAGCAGCCACTCTGGGGCCAACGTCCTGACTTTC.

This clone turned up a few times. V and J are TRBV5-6 and TRBJ2-1, with a tentative D call TRBD1 (6 bases). V was shortened by 4 bases and J by 15 bases, with 17 bases between the two germline ends. The CDR3 is made up of 12 amino acids. Germline CDR1 SGHDT, CDR2 YYEEEE. The CDR3 spells CASSTAQGTGFF. DNA of the CDR3: TGTGCCAGCAGCACCGCGCAGGGGACCGGGTTCTTC.

This chain uses TRBV5-6 with TRBJ1-2; D might be TRBD1 (5 bases). V dropped 1 base and J dropped 1 base, with 14 bases sitting between them. This CDR3 is built from 16 residues. The germline CDR1 and CDR2 sequences are SGHDT and YYEEEE. CDR3 loop: CASSLRWGVNNYGYTF. Here the CDR3 DNA reads TGTGCCAGCAGCTTGCGTTGGGGGGTAAATAACTATGGCTACACCTTC.

This clone showed up just once. The chain carries TRBV27 and TRBJ1-5; a weak D match, TRBD1 (6 bases). The CDR3 length is 14 residues. Germline CDR1 is MNHEY and CDR2 is SMNVEV (reference sequence). V dropped 3 bases and J dropped 3 bases, with 9 bases sitting between them. DNA for the CDR3: TGTGCCAGCAGTTTTGGACAGACCAATCAGCCCCAGCATTTT. This translates into CASSFGQTNQPQHF.

The chain links TRBV6-5 to TRBJ2-7, with D maybe TRBD1 (6 bases). Trimming cost V 6 bases and J 3 bases, with 18 bases left between them. Germline V lookup: CDR1 MNHEY, CDR2 SVGAGI. The CDR3 covers 15 residues. The CDR3 coding sequence is TGTGCCAGCAGCCCTCAACCGGACAGAATCTACGAGCAGTACTTC. This translates into CASSPQPDRIYEQYF.

The chain combines TRBV4-3 with TRBJ2-1, with D maybe TRBD2 (5 bases). CDR1 LGHNA and CDR2 YSLEER come from the germline V gene. With 5 bases removed from V and 2 bases from J, the gap between germline ends came to 13 bases. The CDR3 length is 15 residues. Written as DNA, the CDR3 is TGCGCCAGCAGCAAACTAGTAGCCACCTACAATGAGCAGTTCTTC. This encodes CASSKLVATYNEQFF.

The chain recombines TRBV6-5 with TRBJ2-4; a possible D gene is TRBD2 (6 bases). The V end lost 0 bases, the J end lost 11 bases, and 14 bases lay between the germline ends. The length of the CDR3 is 14 residues. Germline V gene data show CDR1 as MNHEY and CDR2 as SVGAGI. This chain's CDR3 is CASSYSASALVQYF. The CDR3 region has the DNA TGTGCCAGCAGTTACTCGGCTAGCGCGCTGGTTCAGTACTTC.

The chain joins TRBV6-1 to TRBJ1-3; D perhaps matches TRBD1 (6 bases). The V gene's germline CDR1 is MNHNS and CDR2 SASEGT. V gave up 4 bases and J gave up 0 bases, with 13 bases separating them. This CDR3 has 16 residues. CDR3 protein: CASSVGHTSSGNTIYF. In nucleotides, the CDR3 is TGTGCCAGCAGTGTGGGACACACGAGCTCTGGAAACACCATATATTTT.

J is TRBJ2-7 and V is TRBV27, with TRBD2 identical over 8 bases. With V trimmed by 6 bases and J by 0 bases, 7 bases remained unmatched. Germline values: CDR1 MNHEY, CDR2 SMNVEV (reference sequence). CDR3 length: 15 amino acids. The CDR3 region has the DNA TGTGCCAGCAGGATAGCGGGACCCAGCTCCTACGAGCAGTACTTC. Translating gives CASRIAGPSSYEQYF.

The chain uses TRBV13 and TRBJ2-1; 7 nucleotides align to TRBD2. The CDR3 totals 17 residues. Germline V gene data show CDR1 as PRHDT and CDR2 as FYEKMQ (reference sequence). Unmatched junction bases numbered 9, after V lost 4 bases and J lost 0 bases. CDR3 sequence (DNA): TGTGCCAGCAGCTCCCCCTCGGGGGGAAGCTCCTACAATGAGCAGTTCTTC. This gives the protein CASSSPSGGSSYNEQFF.

V is TRBV27 and J is TRBJ1-2; tentatively, D is TRBD1 (5 bases). Germline V gives CDR1 MNHEY, CDR2 SMNVEV (reference sequence). The V gene lost 8 bases and the J gene lost 0 bases, with 10 bases spanning the gap. The CDR3 has 13 amino acids. CDR3 protein: CASSGSANYGYTF. CDR3 coding DNA: TGTGCCAGCTCAGGGTCGGCTAACTATGGCTACACCTTC.

This chain links TRBV27 with TRBJ1-3, with a possible D match to TRBD1 (5 bases). The V end was cut by 6 bases, the J end by 2 bases, with 11 bases between. The length of the CDR3 is 14 residues. The germline gives CDR1 MNHEY, CDR2 SMNVEV (reference sequence). CDR3 amino acids: CASRSGLAGNTIYF. The CDR3 DNA sequence: TGTGCCAGCAGGTCGGGACTCGCTGGAAACACCATATATTTT.

V and J are TRBV7-6 and TRBJ1-5; D not resolved. CDR3 length: 14 residues. CDR1 and CDR2 from the germline V gene are SGHVS and FNYEAQ. The V end was cut by 2 bases, the J end by 1 base, with 6 bases between. The CDR3 DNA is TGTGCCAGCAGCTTAATGCGCAGCAATCAGCCCCAGCATTTT. It yields the protein CASSLMRSNQPQHF.

The CDR3 is CASSPGTGFLSNQPQHF. As DNA, the CDR3 is TGTGCCAGCAGCCCAGGGACAGGTTTCCTTAGCAATCAGCCCCAGCATTTT. The chain recombines TRBV28 with TRBJ1-5, with 8 bases lining up with TRBD1. Germline V lookup: CDR1 MDHEN, CDR2 SYDVKM. CDR3 length: 17 amino acids. J lost 0 bases, V lost 6 bases, and 10 bases had no gene match.

The chain carries TRBV7-9 and TRBJ1-2; no firm D call. The CDR3 extends over 13 amino acids. Per the germline V gene, CDR1 is SEHNR and CDR2 is FQNEAQ (reference sequence). Trimming cost V 5 bases and J 8 bases, with 15 bases left between them. The CDR3 reads CASSPPTARGYTF. CDR3 bases: TGTGCCAGCAGCCCCCCTACGGCCAGGGGCTACACCTTC.

Points on this clone: The same CDR3 arises from other DNA sequences in this sample as well. The J gene is TRBJ2-3, the V gene TRBV6-5; D remains ambiguous. The V gene's germline CDR1 is MNHEY and CDR2 SVGAGI. V was pared by 5 bases and J by 3 bases, with 3 bases between. The CDR3 covers 11 residues. For the CDR3, the DNA is TGTGCCAGCAGTCATACAGATACGCAGTATTTT. Translation: CASSHTDTQYF.

The chain employs TRBV25-1 and TRBJ1-4; the match to TRBD1 covers 7 bases. The germline V gene has CDR1 MGHDK and CDR2 SYGVNS. Trimming took 1 base from V and 0 from J; bases not matched to a gene: 5. The CDR3 has 17 amino acids. CDR3 DNA sequence: TGTGCCAGCAGTGAATCTTGGACAGGCGCAACTAATGAAAAACTGTTTTTT. This encodes CASSESWTGATNEKLFF.

The chain is built from TRBV5-6 and TRBJ1-3, with 11 positions matching TRBD1. Germline CDR1 SGHDT, CDR2 YYEEEE. Unmatched junction bases numbered 10, after V lost 4 bases and J lost 1 base. The CDR3 length is 18 residues. This chain's CDR3 is CASSILGQGEGSGNTIYF. DNA for the CDR3: TGTGCCAGCAGCATCCTGGGACAGGGGGAAGGGTCTGGAAACACCATATATTTT. Looking up the rest from reference TRBV5-6 and TRBJ1-3 gives the full variable domain: DAGVTQSPTHLIKTRGQQVTLRCSPKSGHDTVSWYQQALGQGPQFIFQYYEEEERQRGNFPDRFSGHQFPNYSSELNVNALLLGDSALYLCASSILGQGEGSGNTIYFGEGSWLTVV.

The chain has TRBV19 and TRBJ2-7, with a weak D call TRBD1 (5 bases). Trimming stripped 6 bases from V and 4 bases from J, with 19 bases between. The CDR3 is 15 amino acids. Germline assignment: CDR1 LNHDA and CDR2 SQIVND (reference sequence). This CDR3 is CASSPQENFQYEQYF. The CDR3 nucleotides are TGTGCCAGTAGCCCACAGGAGAACTTCCAATACGAGCAGTACTTC.